This T cell receptor (beta chain) was profiled in a study of CDR3 diversity in severe acne. From the PCR reads, TCRdb called clonotypes with MiXCR, one entry per CDR3 protein. The sample records around 100,000 distinct CDR3 sequences, 51% being singletons. V was pared by 0 bases and J by 4 bases, with 4 bases between. The V gene's germline CDR1 is KGHDR and CDR2 SFDVKD. This CDR3 contains 13 residues. The source is a male donor with acne. The chain joins TRBV24-1 to TRBJ2-3; D not resolved. Sequences were obtained from blood. The CDR3: CATSDLQADTQYF. For the CDR3, the DNA is TGTGCCACCAGTGATTTGCAGGCAGATACGCAGTATTTT.